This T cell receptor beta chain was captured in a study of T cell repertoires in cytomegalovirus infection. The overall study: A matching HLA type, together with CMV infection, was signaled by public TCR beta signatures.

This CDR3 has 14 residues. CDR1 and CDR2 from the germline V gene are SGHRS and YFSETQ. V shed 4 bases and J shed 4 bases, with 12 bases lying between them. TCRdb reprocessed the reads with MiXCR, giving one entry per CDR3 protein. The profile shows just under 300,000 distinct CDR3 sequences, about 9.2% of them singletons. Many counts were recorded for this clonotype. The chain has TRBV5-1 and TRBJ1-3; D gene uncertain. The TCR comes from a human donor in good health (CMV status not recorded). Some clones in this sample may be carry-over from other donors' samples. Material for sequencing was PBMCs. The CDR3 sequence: CASSPTEIGNTIYF. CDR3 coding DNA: TGCGCCAGCAGCCCTACAGAGATCGGAAACACCATATATTTT.